This record concerns one T cell receptor beta chain sequence. The antigen is undetermined. TCRB transcripts that were expressed got sequenced, as all of the isolated RNA had been reverse transcribed. Only in-frame clones appear in the TCRdb table, and some are missing; sequencing was by immunoSEQ multiplex PCR. The sample consists of 300,000 to 400,000 clones, roughly 8.8% of them appearing once. The germline V gene has CDR1 DFQATT and CDR2 SNEGSKA (reference sequence). This CDR3 spans 11 amino acids. The V end lost 3 bases, the J end lost 5 bases, and 8 bases lay between the germline ends. The record originates from a study of beta chain features in type 1 diabetes. Whole-study results and caveats: In comparison with healthy donors, patients had naive, central memory and Treg TCRB repertoires that appeared more similar. The study notes PCR might favor shorter templates equally in patients and controls. Type 1 diabetes patients had moderately but significantly shorter TCRB CDR3s in all four CD4+ subsets. For cells with high TCR expression, cDNA sequencing could yield over-representation.

The rearrangement joins TRBV20-1 to TRBJ2-7; D perhaps matches TRBD2 (5 bases). The receptor was isolated from a man between 25 and 39 years old with type 1 diabetes. Sequencing used central memory CD4+ T cells from blood. The CDR3 coding sequence is TGCAGTGCTAGTACGGGAAACGAGCAGTACTTC. Protein sequence: CSASTGNEQYF.